Listed here are 31 T cell receptor beta chains from one sample, sequenced in a study of T cell responses to AZD1222 COVID-19 vaccine. TCRdb keeps only in-frame clones here, not all; method: immunoSEQ multiplex PCR. Of some 130,000 clones listed, around nine tenths are singletons. This sample comprised peripheral blood, obtained on day 0 of AZD1222 vaccination. Receptors originate from an adult in good health.

Here the CDR3 DNA reads TGTGCCAGCAGAGATACCGGGACAGGGCCTACCTACGAGCAGTACTTC. Translating it yields CASRDTGTGPTYEQYF. The chain couples TRBV5-6 to TRBJ2-7; TRBD1 agrees at 9 bases. After removal of 5 bases from V and 2 bases from J, the junction contained 11 bases not matched to a gene. Germline values: CDR1 SGHDT, CDR2 YYEEEE. There are 16 residues in the CDR3.

The chain carries TRBV7-8 and TRBJ1-1, with D uncertain. Germline V gene lookup returns CDR1 SGHVS and CDR2 FQNEAQ. This CDR3 spans 16 amino acids. V shed 1 base and J shed 0 bases, with 12 bases lying between them. CDR3 DNA: TGTGCCAGCAGCTTAGGGCAATTTGGAATGAACACTGAAGCTTTCTTT. This codes for CASSLGQFGMNTEAFF.

The rearrangement uses TRBV5-1 and TRBJ1-4; D not resolved. V lost 0 bases and J lost 0, with 9 bases in between. This CDR3 contains 16 residues. Germline V gene data show CDR1 as SGHRS and CDR2 as YFSETQ. The chain's CDR3 is CASSLGTLATNEKLFF. The DNA for the CDR3 is TGCGCCAGCAGCTTGGGCACCCTTGCAACTAATGAAAAACTGTTTTTT.

The V call is TRBV15, the J call TRBJ1-2; D may be TRBD1 (5 bases). CDR3 length: 14 residues. Germline-derived CDR1 and CDR2 are LNHNV and YYDKDF (reference sequence). Trimming pared 8 bases from V and 0 bases from J, leaving 13 bases between. The chain's CDR3 is CATDRGSANYGYTF. The CDR3 coding sequence is TGTGCCACCGATCGGGGGTCAGCTAACTATGGCTACACCTTC.

This clone has a handful of counts. The CDR3 DNA follows: TGTGCCAGCAGCAAAACAGGGTGGAGCAATCAGCCCCAGCATTTT. Residues: CASSKTGWSNQPQHF. This rearrangement joins TRBV21-1 to TRBJ1-5; the table's D gene call, TRBD1, was not cross checked with the DNA. TRBV21-1 is annotated as a pseudogene. The CDR3 spans 15 residues.

The chain joins TRBV28 to TRBJ2-7; no definite D call. CDR3 size: 11 residues. Trimming shortened V by 8 bases and J by 2 bases, and 7 bases separated the two germline ends. CDR1 and CDR2 (germline): MDHEN, SYDVKM. CDR3 protein: CASASAYEQYF. The CDR3 bases are TGTGCCAGCGCCTCAGCCTACGAGCAGTACTTC.

This clone turned up a few times. V gene TRBV3-1 (or the pseudogene TRBV3-2) combines with J gene TRBJ1-2; D call uncertain. Germline V gene data show CDR1 as LGHDT and CDR2 as YNNKEL (reference sequence). The CDR3 loop spans 14 amino acids. The germline V and J ends were trimmed by 1 base and 7 bases, with 13 bases remaining between them. The CDR3 nucleotides are TGTGCCAGCAGCCAAGCGTTAATAGGACCTGGCTACACCTTC. Encoded protein: CASSQALIGPGYTF.

This chain joins TRBV19 and TRBJ1-4; 8 nucleotides line up with TRBD1. There are 14 residues in the CDR3. The germline V gene encodes CDR1 LNHDA and CDR2 SQIVND (reference sequence). With 6 bases clipped from V and 5 bases from J, the junction kept 5 bases outside the gene matches. CDR3 in amino acids: CASRSRDRNEKLFF. In DNA form, the CDR3 reads TGTGCCAGTAGGAGCCGGGACAGGAATGAAAAACTGTTTTTT. The complete variable domain, with remaining parts taken from reference TRBV19 and TRBJ1-4, reads DGGITQSPKYLFRKEGQNVTLSCEQNLNHDAMYWYRQDPGQGLRLIYYSQIVNDFQKGDIAEGYSVSREKKESFPLTVTSAQKNPTAFYLCASRSRDRNEKLFFGSGTQLSVL.

The chain links TRBV7-9 to TRBJ1-4; 8 bases match TRBD1. Germline lookup yields CDR1 SEHNR and CDR2 FQNEAQ (reference sequence). J gave up 6 bases and V 4 bases, and 7 bases lay outside the gene matches. CDR3 length equals 15 residues. The CDR3 region has the DNA TGTGCCAGCAGCTCGAGACAGGGGTATGATGAAAAACTGTTTTTT. Residues: CASSSRQGYDEKLFF.

This chain links TRBV18 with TRBJ2-1; D ambiguous. Germline CDR1 is KGHSH and CDR2 is LQKENI. CDR3 length: 17 amino acids. V shed 3 bases and J shed 4 bases, with 19 bases lying between them. The CDR3 loop is CASSPKIPRLEYNEQFF. The DNA for the CDR3 is TGTGCCAGCTCACCCAAGATACCCCGCCTGGAGTACAATGAGCAGTTCTTC.

This clone was counted once. The chain uses TRBV5-6 and TRBJ1-6; D is possibly TRBD1 (5 bases). Trimming removed 4 bases from V and 6 bases from J, with 20 bases in between. Germline CDR1 and CDR2: SGHDT and YYEEEE. The CDR3 spans 17 residues. CDR3 region: CASSMRPSGPINSPLHF. The CDR3 DNA follows: TGTGCCAGCAGCATGAGACCCTCGGGACCGATTAATTCACCCCTCCACTTT. Supplemented by reference TRBV5-6 and TRBJ1-6, the full variable domain reads DAGVTQSPTHLIKTRGQQVTLRCSPKSGHDTVSWYQQALGQGPQFIFQYYEEEERQRGNFPDRFSGHQFPNYSSELNVNALLLGDSALYLCASSMRPSGPINSPLHFGNGTRLTVT.

The gene calls are TRBV28 and TRBJ2-7; the D gene is possibly TRBD2 (6 bases). The germline V and J ends were trimmed by 6 bases and 7 bases, with 16 bases remaining between them. Germline assignment: CDR1 MDHEN and CDR2 SYDVKM. The CDR3 runs 13 residues. DNA of the CDR3: TGTGCCAGCAGGCGCCCATTAGGGAGGGAGCAGTACTTC. It specifies CASRRPLGREQYF.

CDR3 coding DNA: TGTGCCAGCAGTGGACAGGGCTCCTATGGCTACACCTTC. Protein product: CASSGQGSYGYTF. This chain joins TRBV7-3 and TRBJ1-2, with 8 bases lining up with TRBD1. The CDR3 has 13 residues. Germline V gene data show CDR1 as SGHTA and CDR2 as FQGTGA. V dropped 6 bases and J dropped 4; count of bases not matched to a gene: 4.

This chain links TRBV5-5 with TRBJ1-2; D is ambiguous. Germline V lookup: CDR1 SGHKS, CDR2 YYEKEE (reference sequence). The CDR3 length is 11 residues. V gave up 0 bases and J gave up 8 bases, with 5 bases separating them. The CDR3 region has the DNA TGTGCCAGCAGCTTGGACGGGGGCTACACCTTC. This codes for CASSLDGGYTF.

The chain joins TRBV24-1 to TRBJ2-3; D not certain. Germline V lookup: CDR1 KGHDR, CDR2 SFDVKD. The CDR3 extends over 17 amino acids. Between the trimmed V and J ends, which lost 3 bases and 1 base, there was a span of 16 bases. The CDR3 here is CATSDTLSPSGTDTQYF. The CDR3 nucleotides read TGTGCCACCAGTGATACTCTCTCCCCATCGGGCACAGATACGCAGTATTTT.

The chain employs TRBV27 and TRBJ2-1; 12 nucleotides agree with TRBD2. J was trimmed by 4 bases and V by 2 bases; bases with no gene match: 9. Germline lookup yields CDR1 MNHEY and CDR2 SMNVEV (reference sequence). CDR3 length: 18 amino acids. Written as DNA, the CDR3 is TGTGCCAGCAGTTTACTGGCTAGCGGGAGGGGATTTTACAATGAGCAGTTCTTC. As protein: CASSLLASGRGFYNEQFF.

The CDR3 here is CASSLEAGRYNEQFF. As DNA, the CDR3 is TGTGCCAGCAGCTTAGAGGCCGGTAGATACAATGAGCAGTTCTTC. This sequence joins TRBV7-6 and TRBJ2-1; D gene unclear. The CDR3 has 15 amino acids. Per the germline V gene, CDR1 is SGHVS and CDR2 is FNYEAQ. Trimming removed 1 base at V and 4 bases at J, with 11 bases between. The full variable domain, its missing parts supplied by reference TRBV7-6 and TRBJ2-1, is GAGVSQSPRYKVTKRGQDVALRCDPISGHVSLYWYRQALGQGPEFLTYFNYEAQQDKSGLPNDRFSAERPEGSISTLTIQRTEQRDSAMYRCASSLEAGRYNEQFFGPGTRLTVL.

The chain combines TRBV10-3 with TRBJ1-4; 7 bases match TRBD1. J lost 4 bases, V lost 5 bases, and 13 bases had no gene match. This CDR3 has 17 residues. Germline CDR1 ENHRY, CDR2 SYGVKD. The CDR3 loop reads CAISRPGQATSNEKLFF. The CDR3 nucleotides are TGTGCCATCAGTCGCCCAGGACAGGCAACTAGTAATGAAAAACTGTTTTTT.

The chain employs TRBV24-1 and TRBJ1-5, with a tentative D call TRBD1 (5 bases). The CDR3 length is 13 residues. Trimming stripped 5 bases from V and 3 bases from J, with 7 bases between. Germline lookup yields CDR1 KGHDR and CDR2 SFDVKD. The CDR3 DNA is TGTGCCACCAGTGGCAGGGACAATCAGCCCCAGCATTTT. Encoded protein: CATSGRDNQPQHF.

This clone has just one count. The CDR3: CASSYSRTLTGELFF. The DNA for the CDR3 is TGTGCCAGCAGTTACTCTAGGACACTCACCGGGGAGCTGTTTTTT. The chain couples TRBV6-5 to TRBJ2-2, with a weak D call TRBD1 (5 bases). Germline V gene sequence: CDR1 MNHEY, CDR2 SVGAGI. CDR3 length: 15 amino acids. Deletions cut 0 bases from V and 4 bases from J, with 9 bases between.

The rearrangement joins TRBV6-2 or TRBV6-3 to TRBJ1-1, with D perhaps TRBD1 (5 bases). Trimming pared 0 bases from V and 3 bases from J, leaving 8 bases between. CDR3 length: 14 residues. Per germline, CDR1 MNHEY and CDR2 SVGEGT. CDR3 region: CASSYSGEDTEAFF. For the CDR3, the DNA is TGTGCCAGCAGTTACTCGGGGGAGGACACTGAAGCTTTCTTT.

This clone was detected only once. The rearrangement uses TRBV3-1 (or the pseudogene TRBV3-2) and TRBJ1-5; D ambiguous. Germline CDR1 reads LGHDT; CDR2 reads YNNKEL (reference sequence). Trimming cost V 6 bases and J 0 bases, with 15 bases left between them. The CDR3 covers 16 residues. The CDR3 reads CASSRTAGHSNQPQHF. In DNA, the CDR3 is TGTGCCAGCAGTCGTACAGCGGGCCATAGCAATCAGCCCCAGCATTTT.

V gene TRBV6-1 combines with J gene TRBJ1-2; D gene unclear. The CDR3 extends over 16 amino acids. The ends were cut back, 3 bases at V and 8 bases at J, with 22 bases in the middle. Germline-derived CDR1 and CDR2 are MNHNS and SASEGT. Here the CDR3 DNA reads TGTGCCAGCAGTGATGATGGGATCCCCTTAACGGGGGGCTACACCTTC. Translation gives CASSDDGIPLTGGYTF.

The chain recombines TRBV7-6 with TRBJ1-1; TRBD1 might be the D (5 bases). CDR1 is SGHVS and CDR2 is FNYEAQ in the germline V gene. This CDR3 contains 16 residues. V was cut by 1 base and J by 1 base, with 13 bases left in between. CDR3: CASSLVESGRNTEAFF. Here the CDR3 DNA reads TGTGCCAGCAGCTTAGTAGAATCGGGACGGAACACTGAAGCTTTCTTT.

The chain's CDR3 is CASQTGAVHEQYF. Written as DNA, the CDR3 is TGTGCCAGCCAGACCGGGGCAGTCCACGAGCAGTACTTC. The gene calls are TRBV25-1 and TRBJ2-7; either TRBD1 or TRBD2 may fit D (5 bases each). The CDR3 has 13 amino acids. Germline assignment: CDR1 MGHDK and CDR2 SYGVNS. Trimming left V 8 bases short and J 5 bases short, with 16 bases between.

The table lists this clone with a few counts. The J gene is TRBJ2-3, the V gene TRBV28; 10 bases are shared with TRBD2. Per the germline V gene, CDR1 is MDHEN and CDR2 is SYDVKM. The CDR3 has 15 amino acids. Trimming cost V 7 bases and J 1 base; bases outside gene matches: 5. The CDR3 DNA sequence: TGTGCCAGCATCCTAGCGGGAGCAGGCACAGATACGCAGTATTTT. Translated, it gives CASILAGAGTDTQYF.

The rearrangement uses TRBV9 and TRBJ1-5; maybe TRBD1 (5 bases). The length of the CDR3 is 15 residues. Trimming removed 3 bases from V and 0 bases from J, with 10 bases in between. Looked up from germline, CDR1 is SGDLS and CDR2 is YYNGEE. As DNA, the CDR3 is TGTGCCAGCAGCGCAGAACAGGATAGCAATCAGCCCCAGCATTTT. The encoded protein is CASSAEQDSNQPQHF.

The CDR3 coding sequence is TGTGCCAGCAGTTCACGGGGGACGAATGTCCGCGTTCGTAACTATGGCTACACCTTC. Encoded protein: CASSSRGTNVRVRNYGYTF. The chain employs TRBV6-2 or TRBV6-3 and TRBJ1-2, with D tentatively TRBD1 (5 bases). Germline lookup yields CDR1 MNHEY and CDR2 SVGEGT. This CDR3 comprises 19 residues. The ends were cut back, 4 bases at V and 1 base at J, with 25 bases in the middle.

The chain couples TRBV7-9 to TRBJ1-3; 12 bases map to TRBD1. The CDR3 has 18 amino acids. CDR1 and CDR2 from the germline V gene are SEHNR and FQNEAQ (reference sequence). Trimming removed 4 bases from V and 3 bases from J; junction bases left unmatched: 10. The CDR3 DNA reads as TGTGCCAGCAGCTCAGGCGGGGACAGGGGGCAGTTTGGAAACACCATATATTTT. It translates to CASSSGGDRGQFGNTIYF. The entire variable domain, with the rest obtained from reference TRBV7-9 and TRBJ1-3, is as follows: DTGVSQNPRHKITKRGQNVTFRCDPISEHNRLYWYRQTLGQGPEFLTYFQNEAQLEKSRLLSDRFSAERPKGSFSTLEIQRTEQGDSAMYLCASSSGGDRGQFGNTIYFGEGSWLTVV.

This clone was recorded once. The rearrangement joins TRBV4-2 to TRBJ1-5; 7 positions match TRBD1. CDR3 size: 17 residues. V lost 0 bases to trimming and J lost 4 bases; unmatched junction nucleotides: 9. The germline V gene encodes CDR1 LGHNA and CDR2 YNFKEQ. The CDR3 loop is CASSQETLTGINQPQHF. The CDR3 DNA sequence: TGTGCCAGCAGCCAAGAGACTTTGACAGGGATAAATCAGCCCCAGCATTTT.

With respect to this clone: The same CDR3 also results from other DNA sequences found in this sample. The chain has TRBV6-5 and TRBJ2-3, with D perhaps TRBD2 (5 bases). The CDR3 extends over 15 amino acids. Trimming shortened V by 2 bases and J by 2 bases, and 11 bases separated the two germline ends. From germline, CDR1 is MNHEY and CDR2 SVGAGI. CDR3 sequence: CASSYRAGDTDTQYF. The CDR3 nucleotides are TGTGCCAGCAGTTACAGGGCGGGCGACACAGATACGCAGTATTTT.